A single sample is the source of the 25 T cell receptor beta chains below, sequenced in a study of blood T cell repertoires in COVID-19. Only in-frame clones appear in the TCRdb table, and some are missing; sequencing was by immunoSEQ multiplex PCR. The data show roughly 220,000 clones, 88% seen once. Sequencing was performed on PBMCs or T cells enriched from blood (not recorded which). The receptors shown here come from a woman between 45 and 65 years old with acute COVID-19.

The chain uses TRBV2 and TRBJ2-1; 8 bases align to TRBD1. J lost 5 bases, V lost 6 bases, and 6 bases had no gene match. The germline V gene has CDR1 SNHLY and CDR2 FYNNEI. The length of the CDR3 is 14 residues. In nucleotides, the CDR3 is TGTGCCAGCAGGGCCGACAGGGGACACAATGAGCAGTTCTTC. As protein: CASRADRGHNEQFF.

This clone turned up a few times. J is TRBJ2-7 and V is TRBV19; TRBD1 agrees at 10 bases. Germline CDR1 reads LNHDA; CDR2 reads SQIVND (reference sequence). Trimming removed 7 bases from V and 0 bases from J; junction bases left unmatched: 6. The CDR3 is made up of 15 amino acids. The CDR3 loop reads CASTYGTGDSYEQYF. The CDR3 DNA sequence: TGTGCCAGTACCTATGGGACAGGGGACTCCTACGAGCAGTACTTC.

This chain connects TRBV29-1 to TRBJ2-5; no clear D. V was shortened by 8 bases and J by 2 bases, with 21 bases between the two germline ends. From germline, CDR1 is SQVTM and CDR2 ANQGSEA. The CDR3 length is 15 residues. The CDR3 DNA follows: TGCAGCTTCACGAACGGCGCGGAGCTGCAAGAGACCCAGTACTTC. It codes for CSFTNGAELQETQYF.

This clone came up many times. The rearrangement links TRBV14 to TRBJ1-2; 7 bases are shared with TRBD1. V trimming: 0 bases; J trimming: 7 bases; junction bases outside the gene matches: 2. The CDR3 is 13 residues long. CDR1 and CDR2 (germline): SGHDN, FVKESK. CDR3 sequence reads: CASSQDDRAGYTF. CDR3 coding DNA: TGTGCCAGCAGCCAAGATGACAGGGCTGGCTACACCTTC.

The chain is built from TRBV18 and TRBJ1-3; 7 nucleotides agree with TRBD1. The V and J ends lost 2 bases and 0 bases, in that order; junction bases with no gene match: 7. The CDR3 extends over 17 amino acids. Germline CDR1 is KGHSH and CDR2 is LQKENI. Here the CDR3 DNA reads TGTGCCAGCTCACCATTTGTCGACAGGGCCTCTGGAAACACCATATATTTT. As protein: CASSPFVDRASGNTIYF.

This chain joins TRBV4-2 and TRBJ2-1; TRBD2 aligns across 10 bases. With V trimmed by 0 bases and J by 5 bases, 4 bases remained unmatched. Germline loops: CDR1 LGHNA, CDR2 YNFKEQ. The CDR3 sequence is 16 residues long. The CDR3 DNA follows: TGTGCCAGCAGCCAAGAGGGACTAGCGTTCCACAATGAGCAGTTCTTC. The encoded protein is CASSQEGLAFHNEQFF.

This chain connects TRBV15 to TRBJ2-3, with 12 bases that match TRBD2. CDR3 length: 18 amino acids. In germline, CDR1 is LNHNV, CDR2 YYDKDF (reference sequence). Trimming took 5 bases from V and 4 from J; bases not matched to a gene: 13. CDR3 in DNA: TGTGCCACCAGCTATGGACTAGCGGGACGATCAGGGGCAGATACGCAGTATTTT. This translates into CATSYGLAGRSGADTQYF.

This clone was counted only a few times. This rearrangement joins TRBV5-1 to TRBJ1-4; a weak D match, TRBD1 (5 bases). Between the trimmed V and J ends, which lost 0 bases and 4 bases, there was a span of 10 bases. The CDR3 spans 15 residues. CDR1 and CDR2 from the germline V gene are SGHRS and YFSETQ. This CDR3 is CASSLGRGINEKLFF. CDR3 sequence (DNA): TGCGCCAGCAGCTTGGGGCGGGGGATTAATGAAAAACTGTTTTTT.

The gene calls are TRBV9 and TRBJ2-7, with D maybe TRBD1 (6 bases). CDR3 length equals 14 residues. Trimming took off 4 bases at V and 6 bases at J, with 17 bases between the two ends. CDR1 and CDR2 from the germline V gene are SGDLS and YYNGEE. The CDR3 DNA is TGTGCCAGCAGCCCAAGCCTAACAGGGATCGAGCAGTACTTC. Residues: CASSPSLTGIEQYF.

CDR3 sequence reads: CASSVGGGETQYF. The DNA for the CDR3 is TGTGCCAGCAGCGTAGGGGGAGGCGAGACCCAGTACTTC. This sequence joins TRBV9 and TRBJ2-5; TRBD2 might be the D (6 bases). Trimming stripped 0 bases from V and 5 bases from J, with 8 bases between. CDR1 is SGDLS and CDR2 is YYNGEE in the germline V gene. The CDR3 length is 13 residues.

This clone appeared once. The chain employs TRBV29-1 and TRBJ2-1; D is unclear. V gave up 0 bases and J gave up 6 bases, with 6 bases separating them. Germline CDR1 SQVTM, CDR2 ANQGSEA. The CDR3 extends over 12 amino acids. This CDR3 is CSVEDRGNEQFF. In DNA form, the CDR3 reads TGCAGCGTTGAAGATCGAGGCAATGAGCAGTTCTTC.

CDR3 nucleotides: TGTGCCAGCAGCCCTGGGACAGGGGATACGGAAGGCACTGAAGCTTTCTTT. Its translation: CASSPGTGDTEGTEAFF. The chain recombines TRBV7-9 with TRBJ1-1, with 10 bases matching TRBD1. Germline lookup yields CDR1 SEHNR and CDR2 FQNEAQ (reference sequence). V trimming: 5 bases; J trimming: 4 bases; junction bases outside the gene matches: 13. This CDR3 region has 17 residues.

This clone was recorded only once. V usage is TRBV6-5 and J usage is TRBJ2-3; no clear D gene. CDR1 is MNHEY, CDR2 SVGAGI, per germline. V lost 0 bases, J lost 6 bases, and 4 bases lay in between. The CDR3 covers 12 residues. The CDR3 DNA reads TGTGCCAGCAGTTACTCGGGCGATACGCAGTATTTT. It yields the protein CASSYSGDTQYF.

This clone was counted a few times. V is TRBV2 and J is TRBJ2-7; D is perhaps TRBD1 (5 bases). This CDR3 has 15 residues. Per germline, CDR1 SNHLY and CDR2 FYNNEI. Trimming removed 4 bases from V and 1 base from J, with 14 bases in between. The CDR3: CASSASRAISYEQYF. CDR3 DNA sequence: TGTGCCAGCAGTGCATCCAGGGCTATATCCTACGAGCAGTACTTC.

The chain carries TRBV18 and TRBJ2-7; 8 positions match TRBD1. CDR1 is KGHSH and CDR2 is LQKENI in the germline V gene. The junction had 8 bases not matched to a gene; V was cut back by 4 bases and J by 3 bases. The CDR3 spans 15 residues. CDR3 nucleotides: TGTGCCAGCTCACTAGACAGGGGCCGAAACTACGAGCAGTACTTC. This translates into CASSLDRGRNYEQYF.

The chain joins TRBV7-9 to TRBJ2-3; 9 nucleotides agree with TRBD2. From germline, CDR1 is SEHNR and CDR2 FQNEAQ (reference sequence). V lost 5 bases and J lost 2; bases outside the gene matches: 8. CDR3 length: 16 residues. The DNA of the CDR3 is TGTGCCAGCAGCCCTGGAGGCGGGAGGGACACAGATACGCAGTATTTT. It codes for CASSPGGGRDTDTQYF.

This clone came up a few times. The gene calls are TRBV28 and TRBJ1-4; TRBD1 aligns across 12 bases. Germline loops: CDR1 MDHEN, CDR2 SYDVKM. The CDR3 runs to 15 residues. V lost 6 bases, J lost 10 bases, and 9 bases stayed unmatched. CDR3 in DNA: TGTGCCAGCAGGACTCCCGGGACAGGGGGCGGAAAACTGTTTTTT. Its protein is CASRTPGTGGGKLFF.

V gene TRBV29-1 combines with J gene TRBJ1-4, with D perhaps matching TRBD1 (5 bases). Germline loops: CDR1 SQVTM, CDR2 ANQGSEA. CDR3 length equals 12 residues. V was pared by 4 bases and J by 12 bases, with 15 bases between. CDR3 residues: CSVGTDRGELFF. As DNA, the CDR3 is TGCAGCGTTGGTACGGATCGGGGGGAACTGTTTTTT.

The V call is TRBV7-8, the J call TRBJ2-5; 7 nucleotides match TRBD2. Germline V CDR1 and CDR2: SGHVS, FQNEAQ. This CDR3 comprises 17 residues. Trimming at V came to 4 bases and at J to 5 bases, leaving 16 bases not matched to a gene. The CDR3 sequence: CASSSTVGAGAWETQYF. In nucleotides, the CDR3 is TGTGCCAGCAGCTCCACGGTTGGGGCGGGAGCCTGGGAGACCCAGTACTTC.

V and J are TRBV19 and TRBJ2-7, with 14 bases matching TRBD2. Germline loops: CDR1 LNHDA, CDR2 SQIVND (reference sequence). Trimming at V came to 4 bases and at J to 0 bases, leaving 11 bases not matched to a gene. This CDR3 is 19 amino acids long. CDR3 bases: TGTGCCAGTAGTACCCTCGGACTAGCGGGAGGCGGAAGCTCCTACGAGCAGTACTTC. Translating gives CASSTLGLAGGGSSYEQYF.

The V gene is TRBV2, the J gene TRBJ1-4; D gene ambiguous. The ends were cut back, 6 bases at V and 7 bases at J, with 12 bases in the middle. Per germline, CDR1 SNHLY and CDR2 FYNNEI. The CDR3 is 13 residues long. The CDR3 reads CASRIRLTEKLFF. In nucleotides, the CDR3 is TGTGCCAGCAGGATAAGACTGACTGAAAAACTGTTTTTT. The full variable domain, in which reference TRBV2 and TRBJ1-4 provide the parts outside the CDR3, is EPEVTQTPSHQVTQMGQEVILRCVPISNHLYFYWYRQILGQKVEFLVSFYNNEISEKSEIFDDQFSVERPDGSNFTLKIRSTKLEDSAMYFCASRIRLTEKLFFGSGTQLSVL.

The chain recombines TRBV3-1 (or the pseudogene TRBV3-2) with TRBJ2-7, with D tentatively TRBD2 (5 bases). The V end lost 0 bases, the J end lost 0 bases, and 15 bases lay between the germline ends. There are 17 residues in the CDR3. Germline-derived CDR1 and CDR2 are LGHDT and YNNKEL (reference sequence). In DNA, the CDR3 is TGTGCCAGCAGCCAAGAAGTGGGAGCGGTGAGCTCCTACGAGCAGTACTTC. It translates to CASSQEVGAVSSYEQYF.

Worth noting for this clone: Other nucleotide sequences in the sample specify the same CDR3. V usage is TRBV28 and J usage is TRBJ1-2; 7 positions agree with TRBD1. Germline values: CDR1 MDHEN, CDR2 SYDVKM. The V gene end was trimmed by 3 bases and the J gene end by 2 bases; junction bases not matched to a gene: 0. The CDR3 loop spans 13 amino acids. The CDR3 DNA reads as TGTGCCAGCAGTTTGGGACAGAACTATGGCTACACCTTC. The encoded protein is CASSLGQNYGYTF.

The chain employs TRBV5-4 and TRBJ1-2, with 12 positions matching TRBD1. There are 16 residues in the CDR3. Unmatched junction bases numbered 8, after V lost 4 bases and J lost 4 bases. Per germline, CDR1 SGHNT and CDR2 YYREEE (reference sequence). CDR3 DNA sequence: TGTGCCAGCAGCCAGGGGGGACAGGGGGCTCTCTATGGCTACACCTTC. This translates into CASSQGGQGALYGYTF.

This rearrangement joins TRBV6-1 to TRBJ2-2, with D possibly matching TRBD1 (6 bases). The CDR3 is 15 amino acids. Germline loops: CDR1 MNHNS, CDR2 SASEGT. With 3 bases removed from V and 3 bases from J, the gap between germline ends came to 11 bases. The DNA of the CDR3 is TGTGCCAGCAGTGAGAATACAGGGTACACCGGGGAGCTGTTTTTT. Protein: CASSENTGYTGELFF.